Each of the 28 T cell receptor beta chains below was sequenced from the same sample in a study of blood T cell repertoires in COVID-19. Sequenced by immunoSEQ multiplex PCR; TCRdb stores in-frame clones only, minus some. This table has over 150,000 clones, approximately 83% appearing once. Sequencing was done on a sample of peripheral blood. The receptors originated from a woman in her sixties or seventies with acute or convalescent COVID-19.

V gene TRBV11-1 combines with J gene TRBJ2-7; 9 bases map to TRBD1. V gave up 5 bases and J gave up 2 bases; unmatched junction bases: 7. The germline V gene has CDR1 SGHAT and CDR2 FQDESV (reference sequence). CDR3 length: 15 residues. The CDR3 DNA reads as TGTGCCAGCAGCACGGGACAGGGAAGGACCTACGAGCAGTACTTC. It is translated as CASSTGQGRTYEQYF.

The chain uses TRBV7-2 and TRBJ2-3, with TRBD1 identical over 7 bases. V dropped 3 bases and J dropped 8; count of bases not matched to a gene: 8. CDR1 and CDR2 (germline): SGHTA, FQGNSA. This CDR3 region has 14 residues. The CDR3 loop is CASSFGTAEGTQYF. CDR3 DNA sequence: TGTGCCAGCAGCTTTGGGACAGCTGAGGGTACGCAGTATTTT. The full variable domain, with the rest looked up from reference TRBV7-2 and TRBJ2-3, is GAGVSQSPSNKVTEKGKDVELRCDPISGHTALYWYRQSLGQGLEFLIYFQGNSAPDKSGLPSDRFSAERTGGSVSTLTIQRTQQEDSAVYLCASSFGTAEGTQYFGPGTRLTVL.

In this sample, this clone turned up once. CDR3 coding DNA: TGCGCCAGCAGCTCTGACAGGGGATGGAAAGAGACCCAGTACTTC. It codes for CASSSDRGWKETQYF. The rearrangement links TRBV5-1 to TRBJ2-5; 8 bases are shared with TRBD1. Germline V lookup: CDR1 SGHRS, CDR2 YFSETQ. Trimming took 3 bases from V and 3 from J; bases not matched to a gene: 7. The CDR3 totals 15 residues.

The chain carries TRBV24-1 and TRBJ2-3; 7 bases align to TRBD1. This CDR3 has 16 residues. J gave up 3 bases and V 2 bases, and 7 bases lay outside the gene matches. Per the germline V gene, CDR1 is KGHDR and CDR2 is SFDVKD. The CDR3 DNA sequence: TGTGCCACCAGTGATTCCCGACAGGGTCATACAGATACGCAGTATTTT. It encodes CATSDSRQGHTDTQYF.

CDR3 in amino acids: CASTTVGGTEAFF. The CDR3 coding sequence is TGTGCCAGCACCACGGTCGGGGGCACTGAAGCTTTCTTT. The V call is TRBV2, the J call TRBJ1-1; D may be TRBD1 (5 bases). Trimming removed 7 bases at V and 4 bases at J, with 13 bases between. CDR1 SNHLY and CDR2 FYNNEI come from the germline V gene. The CDR3 sequence is 13 residues long.

The genes are TRBV5-1 and TRBJ2-3, with 7 bases matching TRBD2. Per germline, CDR1 SGHRS and CDR2 YFSETQ. The CDR3 consists of 16 residues. The trim removed 4 bases at V and 2 bases at J, leaving 10 bases unmatched. The CDR3 DNA sequence: TGCGCCAGCAGCCAAGGACTAGTGGGGACCACAGATACGCAGTATTTT. It codes for CASSQGLVGTTDTQYF.

This clone was found a few times. The rearrangement joins TRBV7-9 to TRBJ1-6; D perhaps matches TRBD1 (5 bases). The germline V gene has CDR1 SEHNR and CDR2 FQNEAQ (reference sequence). Trimming left V 2 bases short and J 10 bases short, with 9 bases between. The CDR3 runs 13 residues. The DNA of the CDR3 is TGTGCCAGCAGCTTACCAGGGTCCTCACCCCTCCACTTT. Its translation: CASSLPGSSPLHF.

The CDR3 spells CASSNARATQYF. The CDR3 nucleotides read TGTGCCAGCAGCAACGCCAGGGCGACCCAGTACTTC. The V call is TRBV7-9, the J call TRBJ2-5; TRBD1 is a possible D gene (5 bases). V shed 5 bases and J shed 7 bases, with 11 bases lying between them. Germline CDR1 SEHNR, CDR2 FQNEAQ (reference sequence). CDR3 length: 12 residues.

This rearrangement joins TRBV18 to TRBJ1-5; D gene uncertain. Trimming stripped 2 bases from V and 6 bases from J, with 8 bases between. Germline V lookup: CDR1 KGHSH, CDR2 LQKENI. The CDR3 consists of 13 residues. The CDR3 is CASSPGRVQPQHF. The CDR3 DNA sequence: TGTGCCAGCTCACCAGGGCGGGTTCAGCCCCAGCATTTT.

The CDR3 reads CATSGAGGTEAFF. CDR3 nucleotides: TGTGCCACCAGCGGAGCAGGGGGGACTGAAGCTTTCTTT. The rearrangement links TRBV15 to TRBJ1-1, with TRBD1 matching 7 bases. The CDR3 is made up of 13 amino acids. V was clipped by 5 bases and J by 5 bases; unmatched bases: 5. Germline V gene data show CDR1 as LNHNV and CDR2 as YYDKDF (reference sequence).

This clone was detected a few times. This chain joins TRBV7-2 and TRBJ2-5; TRBD2 matches 7 bases. Germline V gene lookup returns CDR1 SGHTA and CDR2 FQGNSA. This CDR3 is 14 amino acids long. Unmatched junction bases numbered 10, after V lost 6 bases and J lost 6 bases. Written as DNA, the CDR3 is TGTGCCAGCAGGCCAAATGCCGGGGGGAAGACCCAGTACTTC. Its translation: CASRPNAGGKTQYF.

The chain joins TRBV18 to TRBJ1-1, with D unclear. The CDR3 totals 13 residues. The V gene lost 3 bases and the J gene lost 0 bases, with 5 bases spanning the gap. Germline V gene data show CDR1 as KGHSH and CDR2 as LQKENI. The CDR3 DNA reads as TGTGCCAGCTCACCGGAGATGAACACTGAAGCTTTCTTT. Its protein is CASSPEMNTEAFF.

V usage is TRBV6-2 or TRBV6-3 and J usage is TRBJ2-1, with a tentative D call TRBD2 (6 bases). With 6 bases removed from V and 8 bases from J, the gap between germline ends came to 14 bases. Germline CDR1 and CDR2: MNHEY and SVGEGT. The CDR3 totals 13 residues. Here the CDR3 DNA reads TGTGCCAGCAGCCGGGACTTGGGCTATGAGCAGTTCTTC. This translates into CASSRDLGYEQFF.

V and J are TRBV5-1 and TRBJ2-5; 10 bases agree with TRBD1. The V and J ends lost 2 bases and 5 bases, in that order; junction bases with no gene match: 6. This CDR3 has 15 amino acids. Germline V lookup: CDR1 SGHRS, CDR2 YFSETQ. The CDR3 sequence is CASSFRQGAQETQYF. The DNA for the CDR3 is TGCGCCAGCAGCTTCCGACAGGGGGCCCAGGAGACCCAGTACTTC.

The table lists this clone with a count of one. The chain carries TRBV5-1 and TRBJ2-6, with TRBD2 matching 7 bases. V lost 0 bases and J lost 2; bases outside the gene matches: 14. Per the germline V gene, CDR1 is SGHRS and CDR2 is YFSETQ. This CDR3 is 20 amino acids long. The CDR3 sequence: CASSLEGPGGLIAGANVLTF. CDR3 bases: TGCGCCAGCAGCTTGGAGGGCCCGGGAGGACTAATAGCTGGGGCCAACGTCCTGACTTTC. The full variable domain, rest sourced from reference TRBV5-1 and TRBJ2-6, is KAGVTQTPRYLIKTRGQQVTLSCSPISGHRSVSWYQQTPGQGLQFLFEYFSETQRNKGNFPGRFSGRQFSNSRSEMNVSTLELGDSALYLCASSLEGPGGLIAGANVLTFGAGSRLTVL.

The chain joins TRBV7-2 to TRBJ1-2; no firm D call. V was shortened by 2 bases and J by 5 bases, with 6 bases between the two germline ends. Per the germline V gene, CDR1 is SGHTA and CDR2 is FQGNSA. This CDR3 is 12 amino acids long. This CDR3 is CASSLRGYGYTF. CDR3 nucleotide sequence: TGTGCCAGCAGCTTACGGGGTTATGGCTACACCTTC.

This rearrangement joins TRBV6-2 or TRBV6-3 to TRBJ1-6; D might be TRBD1 (5 bases). The CDR3 sequence is 17 residues long. From germline, CDR1 is MNHEY and CDR2 SVGEGT. V lost 0 bases and J lost 3, with 12 bases in between. This chain's CDR3 is CASSYSSRAYYNSPLHF. CDR3 DNA: TGTGCCAGCAGTTACTCATCCAGGGCATACTATAATTCACCCCTCCACTTT.

The CDR3 spells CASSRTGGAYGYTF. DNA of the CDR3: TGTGCCAGCAGCCGGACAGGGGGCGCCTATGGCTACACCTTC. The chain links TRBV5-8 to TRBJ1-2, with 11 bases matching TRBD1. The CDR3 covers 14 residues. Germline V gene data show CDR1 as SGHTS and CDR2 as YDEGEE. The J segment lost 4 bases and the V segment lost 4 bases, leaving 3 bases of the junction unmatched.

V gene TRBV18 combines with J gene TRBJ1-6; D is undetermined. The ends were cut back, 0 bases at V and 10 bases at J, with 19 bases in the middle. The CDR3 is 17 residues long. Germline V gene lookup returns CDR1 KGHSH and CDR2 LQKENI. For the CDR3, the DNA is TGTGCCAGCTCACCACCTTCAGGTTATGGCCTTTACTCACCCCTCCACTTT. Translation gives CASSPPSGYGLYSPLHF.

The chain links TRBV7-9 to TRBJ2-7, with D hard to call. The CDR3 length is 11 residues. CDR1 and CDR2 (germline): SEHNR, FQNEAQ (reference sequence). Trimming pared 5 bases from V and 6 bases from J, leaving 8 bases between. The DNA of the CDR3 is TGTGCCAGCAGCGACCCGGGCGAGCAGTACGTC. Its translation is CASSDPGEQYV.

The chain joins TRBV2 to TRBJ1-2; 11 positions match TRBD1. The V gene end was trimmed by 6 bases and the J gene end by 7 bases; junction bases not matched to a gene: 10. The CDR3 loop spans 15 amino acids. Germline loops: CDR1 SNHLY, CDR2 FYNNEI. The CDR3 DNA sequence: TGTGCCAGCAGGAGGACAGGGGGCGCCCAAGGTGGCTACACCTTC. This sequence encodes CASRRTGGAQGGYTF.

The J gene is TRBJ1-1, the V gene TRBV12-3 or TRBV12-4; D unresolved. The V gene lost 1 base and the J gene lost 7 bases, with 7 bases spanning the gap. The CDR3 spans 12 residues. Here the CDR3 reads CASSLVGSEAFF. CDR3 nucleotide sequence: TGTGCCAGCAGTTTAGTGGGGAGTGAAGCTTTCTTT.

The chain uses TRBV12-3 or TRBV12-4 and TRBJ2-7; 7 positions agree with TRBD1. The V segment lost 4 bases and the J segment 4 bases; nucleotides outside the gene matches: 4. This CDR3 region has 13 residues. The DNA of the CDR3 is TGTGCCAGCAGTTCCCAGACAGGGTACGAGCAGTACTTC. It translates to CASSSQTGYEQYF.

This clone was observed a single time. V usage is TRBV27 and J usage is TRBJ2-7, with TRBD1 matching 10 bases. This CDR3 contains 15 residues. V trimming: 5 bases; J trimming: 0 bases; junction bases outside the gene matches: 4. Germline lookup yields CDR1 MNHEY and CDR2 SMNVEV (reference sequence). Here the CDR3 reads CASSLWTGGSYEQYF. The CDR3 DNA reads TGTGCCAGCAGTCTATGGACAGGGGGCTCCTACGAGCAGTACTTC.

This clone showed up just once. The chain couples TRBV5-1 to TRBJ2-1, with 10 bases matching TRBD1. Germline V CDR1 and CDR2: SGHRS, YFSETQ. V lost 5 bases to trimming and J lost 10 bases; unmatched junction nucleotides: 12. This CDR3 has 15 amino acids. CDR3 protein: CASSSGTGAAGEQFF. CDR3 nucleotide sequence: TGCGCCAGCAGTTCCGGGACAGGGGCCGCCGGCGAGCAGTTCTTC.

Only a few counts were recorded for this clone. This rearrangement joins TRBV28 to TRBJ1-2; D is possibly TRBD1 (6 bases). This CDR3 has 15 residues. Trimming stripped 5 bases from V and 4 bases from J, with 17 bases between. CDR1 and CDR2 (germline): MDHEN, SYDVKM. CDR3 nucleotides: TGTGCCAGCAGTATCTACTCGCAGGGGACCTATGGCTACACCTTC. This sequence encodes CASSIYSQGTYGYTF.

The genes are TRBV6-5 and TRBJ1-6; possible D gene TRBD1, 5 bases. Trimming removed 6 bases at V and 5 bases at J, with 14 bases between. CDR3 length: 15 residues. Germline values: CDR1 MNHEY, CDR2 SVGAGI. The CDR3 DNA is TGTGCCAGCAGCCCCGGGACTGGGGATAATTCACCCCTCCACTTT. Translating gives CASSPGTGDNSPLHF.

The chain uses TRBV30 and TRBJ1-6, with D perhaps TRBD1 (6 bases). The CDR3 length is 15 residues. V was clipped by 3 bases and J by 7 bases, with 16 bases between them. CDR1 and CDR2 from the germline V gene are GTSNPN and SVGIG (reference sequence). The CDR3 bases are TGTGCCTGGAGAGACCAGGGGCTCGGGAATTCACCCCTCCACTTT. This sequence encodes CAWRDQGLGNSPLHF.